This TCR beta chain was sequenced for a study of blood T cell repertoires in COVID-19. Across the whole study: Acute and convalescent COVID-19 samples came from the United States, Italy and Spain. T cells, B-cell-depleted T cells, or PBMCs provided the cDNA or gDNA that served as material.

CDR3 length equals 13 residues. Trimming took 4 bases from V and 4 from J, leaving 10 bases between them. Germline assignment: CDR1 ENHRY and CDR2 SYGVKD. As processed by the authors: By means of reference gene primer amplification, nucleated cell counts were estimated. Generated by immunoSEQ multiplex PCR, the TCRdb table keeps only in-frame clones and is missing some. V, J and clone size reflect that table, while D and trimming were determined from the DNA. Among hundreds of thousands of clones, approximately 90% were seen once, and the ten largest hold around 0.98%. The source of this sequence is a woman in her forties who had recovered from COVID-19. The sequencing input was peripheral blood. The chain combines TRBV10-3 with TRBJ1-2; possibly TRBD1 for D (5 bases). The CDR3 loop reads CAISGGSLYGYTF. CDR3 coding DNA: TGTGCCATCAGTGGGGGCAGCCTCTATGGCTACACCTTC.